This passage covers 6 T cell receptor beta chains from one sample sequenced in a study of shared clonotypes between healthy human individuals. The table came from immunoSEQ multiplex PCR; TCRdb's copy has only in-frame clones and leaves some out. The sample holds around 2,000,000 clones, about 94% seen once. Naive CD8 cells lacked CD45RO, underwent positive selection for CCR7 and left out terminally differentiated effector memory CD45RA+ cells. The sample was naive CD8+ T cells sorted from blood. These receptors all come from a man aged 18-30 years in good health.

The genes are TRBV7-9 and TRBJ2-7; 7 bases agree with TRBD1. The CDR3 spans 14 residues. J lost 2 bases, V lost 4 bases, and 5 bases had no gene match. Germline V gene sequence: CDR1 SEHNR, CDR2 FQNEAQ (reference sequence). CDR3 in amino acids: CASSSQGSTYEQYF. The CDR3 coding sequence is TGTGCCAGCAGCTCACAGGGGTCCACCTACGAGCAGTACTTC.

The chain recombines TRBV11-2 with TRBJ2-7, with TRBD2 identical over 7 bases. Germline lookup yields CDR1 SGHAT and CDR2 FQNNGV. The CDR3 runs to 15 residues. With V trimmed by 8 bases and J by 4 bases, 14 bases remained unmatched. The chain's CDR3 is CASSIAGGSTYEQYF. CDR3 nucleotide sequence: TGTGCCAGCTCCATAGCGGGCGGGAGTACTTACGAGCAGTACTTC.

The chain employs TRBV4-1 and TRBJ2-3; TRBD2 is a possible D gene (6 bases). Looked up from germline, CDR1 is MGHRA and CDR2 is YSYEKL. Trimming stripped 0 bases from V and 6 bases from J, with 19 bases between. There are 17 residues in the CDR3. The CDR3 loop reads CASSQERGGAVFDTQYF. CDR3 DNA: TGCGCCAGCAGCCAAGAAAGGGGCGGGGCGGTTTTCGATACGCAGTATTTT.

This chain joins TRBV13 and TRBJ1-1, with 11 nucleotides matching TRBD1. J gave up 8 bases and V 4 bases, and 9 bases lay outside the gene matches. This CDR3 comprises 15 residues. Germline CDR1 PRHDT, CDR2 FYEKMQ (reference sequence). This CDR3 reads CASSSPGTGGPEAFF. Here the CDR3 DNA reads TGTGCCAGCAGCTCCCCCGGGACAGGGGGGCCCGAAGCTTTCTTT.

The chain is built from TRBV28 and TRBJ2-1; D is possibly TRBD1 (5 bases). The germline V gene has CDR1 MDHEN and CDR2 SYDVKM. Trimming pared 4 bases from V and 5 bases from J, leaving 15 bases between. The CDR3 totals 15 residues. DNA for the CDR3: TGTGCCAGCAGTTCTGCCCCGGACACACACAATGAGCAGTTCTTC. Amino acid sequence: CASSSAPDTHNEQFF.

The gene calls are TRBV2 and TRBJ2-7; D is uncertain. Trimming stripped 1 base from V and 2 bases from J, with 6 bases between. The germline gives CDR1 SNHLY, CDR2 FYNNEI. This CDR3 comprises 13 residues. CDR3 region: CASSEGEPYEQYF. The CDR3 coding sequence is TGTGCCAGCAGTGAAGGGGAACCCTACGAGCAGTACTTC. The variable domain in full, completed from reference TRBV2 and TRBJ2-7, reads EPEVTQTPSHQVTQMGQEVILRCVPISNHLYFYWYRQILGQKVEFLVSFYNNEISEKSEIFDDQFSVERPDGSNFTLKIRSTKLEDSAMYFCASSEGEPYEQYFGPGTRLTVT.